A selection of T cell receptor beta chains follows, all from one sample in a study of shared T cell receptors in the human thymus. Clones were sequenced by immunoSEQ multiplex PCR, and TCRdb holds only the in-frame ones, with some missing. The table shows hundreds of thousands of clones, with approximately 87% occurring only once. These same data were also listed under a study on human thymus T cells.

Sequences were obtained from thymocytes. The receptor set was obtained from a boy less than two years old with a congenital heart defect. Both conserved end residues are trimmed from each CDR3. D genes are given only for firm matches.

v_call: TRBV10-3
j_call: TRBJ2-1
d_call: -
cdr3_aa: AIGGVPGNEQF

v_call: TRBV19
j_call: TRBJ2-7
d_call: -
cdr3_aa: ASSLIAEPNRYEQY

v_call: TRBV28
j_call: TRBJ2-7
d_call: -
cdr3_aa: ASSAGSGLWEQY

v_call: TRBV6-5
j_call: TRBJ1-2
d_call: -
cdr3_aa: ASSYIPYREGGYT

v_call: TRBV5-6
j_call: TRBJ2-7
d_call: TRBD1
cdr3_aa: ASTQADRGIAYEQY

v_call: TRBV4-3
j_call: TRBJ1-2
d_call: -
cdr3_aa: ASSQGLRGDYGYT

v_call: TRBV13
j_call: TRBJ2-1
d_call: TRBD2
cdr3_aa: ASSFRGLAGNNEQF

v_call: TRBV4-3
j_call: TRBJ2-1
d_call: -
cdr3_aa: ASSQIKRTGEDTYNEQF

v_call: TRBV11-2
j_call: TRBJ1-1
d_call: -
cdr3_aa: ASSLSGNTEAF

v_call: TRBV9
j_call: TRBJ2-3
d_call: TRBD2
cdr3_aa: ASSVLPQNGGAVDTQY

v_call: TRBV7-9
j_call: TRBJ2-2
d_call: TRBD2
cdr3_aa: AGLAGSNTGELF

v_call: TRBV4-2
j_call: TRBJ1-2
d_call: -
cdr3_aa: ASSQDMYGRNYGYT

v_call: TRBV28
j_call: TRBJ1-4
d_call: TRBD1
cdr3_aa: ASSVLSGTEGEKLF

v_call: TRBV28
j_call: TRBJ1-6
d_call: -
cdr3_aa: ASSFEGALNSPLH

v_call: TRBV9
j_call: TRBJ2-1
d_call: TRBD1
cdr3_aa: ASSPRQGAPLSPNNEQF

v_call: TRBV2
j_call: TRBJ2-2
d_call: -
cdr3_aa: ASRGLTAGELF

v_call: TRBV28
j_call: TRBJ2-7
d_call: -
cdr3_aa: ASSLGLKTYEQY

v_call: TRBV5-1
j_call: TRBJ1-1
d_call: TRBD1
cdr3_aa: ASSYRGQRSPTEAF

v_call: TRBV7-8
j_call: TRBJ2-7
d_call: TRBD1
cdr3_aa: ASSSPGGAGTYEQY

v_call: TRBV6-5
j_call: TRBJ2-7
d_call: -
cdr3_aa: ASSHRGKYEQY